The clone carrying this TCR beta chain has just one count. What it binds is not known. The sample belongs to a study of cytomegalovirus exposure and HLA in healthy donors. Study-wide results and caveats: There were reportedly fewer N-insertions in an Asian-associated ancestry cluster than the approximately 670-donor mean, in a later analysis. In a later analysis, HLA-associated TCR beta chains were more clonally expanded than equally common others.

A multiplex PCR was run with 60 Vbeta primers and 13 Jbeta primers. Assay: immunoSEQ multiplex PCR; the TCRdb copy retains only in-frame clones and omits some. In the table there are tens of thousands of clones, just under 80% of which are singletons. This TCR came from a male donor in good health and CMV-seropositive. Sequenced sample: PBMCs.

The CDR3 spells CASSLGPGGGYTF. The CDR3 region has the DNA TGTGCCAGCAGCTTGGGTCCAGGGGGCGGCTACACCTTC. This chain links TRBV5-4 with TRBJ1-2, with 8 bases matching TRBD1. The CDR3 covers 13 residues. CDR1 and CDR2 (germline): SGHNT, YYREEE (reference sequence). With V trimmed by 0 bases and J by 8 bases, 3 bases remained unmatched. The full variable domain, its missing parts supplied by reference TRBV5-4 and TRBJ1-2, is ETGVTQSPTHLIKTRGQQVTLRCSSQSGHNTVSWYQQALGQGPQFIFQYYREEENGRGNFPPRFSGLQFPNYSSELNVNALELDDSALYLCASSLGPGGGYTFGSGTRLTVV.